A selection of T cell receptor beta chains follows, all from one sample in a study of OX40 agonist ivuxolimab in advanced cancers. Some clones are missing from TCRdb's copy, which holds only in-frame ones; the method was immunoSEQ multiplex PCR. This table holds around 80,000 clones, around 84% found once. The input for sequencing was CD4+ or CD8+ T cells sorted from blood, taken in a trial of the OX40 agonist ivuxolimab. All receptors come from an adult with an advanced solid tumor such as melanoma, head and neck, liver or kidney cancer. Both conserved end residues are part of each CDR3. The D gene is left open where the match is weak.

V	D	J	CDR3
TRBV7-6	TRBD1	TRBJ2-6	CASSPWTGLSGANVLTF
TRBV14	TRBD2	TRBJ2-1	CASSLAGGYNEQFF
TRBV6-5	TRBD1	TRBJ2-7	CASSYGRGPYEQYF
TRBV7-9	NA	TRBJ1-1	CASSLWGEDTEAFF
TRBV11-2	TRBD1	TRBJ2-7	CASGRGQGYEQYF
TRBV27	NA	TRBJ2-3	CASSFMAPSDTQYF
TRBV19	TRBD1	TRBJ2-1	CASRSTTGVLTDSYNEQFF
TRBV30	NA	TRBJ2-1	CAWSVSYNEQFF
TRBV7-2	TRBD1	TRBJ2-5	CASRWEGTVGQETQYF
TRBV5-1	NA	TRBJ1-1	CASSSDTTNTEAFF
TRBV7-9	NA	TRBJ1-6	CASSLRWGTSNSPLHF
TRBV4-2	NA	TRBJ2-6	CASSQSASSGANVLTF
TRBV11-3	NA	TRBJ1-2	CASSLQDRINYGYTF
TRBV5-1	NA	TRBJ1-2	CASSLVVGEDYTF
TRBV4-2	TRBD2	TRBJ2-7	CASSQYISGSQTRYEQYF
TRBV27	TRBD1	TRBJ2-1	CASSLKVQGLGNEQFF
TRBV27	TRBD1	TRBJ2-7	CASSLSGQGGSNEQYF
TRBV6-5	TRBD2	TRBJ2-1	CASSYSAAGVYNEQFF
TRBV6-1	NA	TRBJ1-1	CASSWGQNTEAFF
TRBV9	NA	TRBJ2-7	CASSAGLEAYYEQYF
TRBV19	NA	TRBJ1-4	CASSMGESRWEKLFF
TRBV28	NA	TRBJ1-5	CASSLRGMGQPQHF
TRBV4-1	NA	TRBJ1-2	CASSHAAGRDYGYTF
TRBV7-8	NA	TRBJ2-1	CASSFRDPYNNEQFF
TRBV27	NA	TRBJ2-1	CASSLFGGNEQFF
TRBV6-5	NA	TRBJ1-1	CASTHGSLANTEAFF
TRBV19	TRBD2	TRBJ2-5	CASSQGLAGVETQYF
TRBV30	NA	TRBJ2-3	CACIASGGGTDTQYF
TRBV6-5	NA	TRBJ1-2	CASSYSKTSNYGYTF
TRBV4-1	NA	TRBJ2-3	CASSQGQADTQYF
TRBV11-3	TRBD2	TRBJ2-1	CASSFSGLAGGHNEQFF
TRBV29-1	NA	TRBJ2-1	CSVEGSSSYNEQFF
TRBV5-1	NA	TRBJ2-7	CASSLTGNYEQYF
TRBV30	NA	TRBJ2-3	CASSESTDTQYF
TRBV5-6	NA	TRBJ2-3	CASSQPGWDTRTDTQYF
TRBV28	NA	TRBJ2-2	CASSLIRAGNTGELFF
TRBV18	NA	TRBJ1-5	CASSEQGVRHQPQHF
TRBV7-9	NA	TRBJ2-3	CASSTVFDRDTQYF
TRBV12-2	NA	TRBJ2-2	CASRLEFLAHRLHTGELFF
TRBV2	NA	TRBJ2-3	CASSDSRLSTDTQYF
TRBV19	NA	TRBJ1-1	CASVGVAAEAFF
TRBV30	TRBD1	TRBJ1-6	CAWSPGTAYGNSPLHF
TRBV6-5	NA	TRBJ1-2	CASSSRRTQGYGYTF
TRBV7-8	NA	TRBJ1-6	CASSLGPPPLHF
TRBV6-6	TRBD1	TRBJ1-5	CASNQRTGAQPQHF
TRBV7-9	NA	TRBJ1-1	CASSSRQEMWAFF
TRBV10-3	TRBD2	TRBJ2-2	CAISEWASGITNTGELFF
TRBV19	NA	TRBJ2-3	CASSTPPSTDTQYF
TRBV7-9	TRBD1	TRBJ1-5	CASSSWTGLSNQPQHF
TRBV7-9	NA	TRBJ2-5	CASSFLGWQETQYF
TRBV4-3	NA	TRBJ1-1	CASSQGIPGVGTEAFF